A selection of T cell receptor beta chains follows, all from one sample in a study of OX40 agonist ivuxolimab in advanced cancers. Generated by immunoSEQ multiplex PCR, the TCRdb table keeps only in-frame clones and is missing some. Here the sample spans roughly 70,000 clones, around 88% being singletons. The specimen was CD4+ or CD8+ T cells sorted from blood, collected in a trial of the OX40 agonist ivuxolimab. The receptors stem from an adult with an advanced solid tumor such as melanoma, head and neck, liver or kidney cancer. Both conserved end residues are part of each CDR3. A D gene is named only where the DNA matches it firmly.

CDR3 protein	J gene	V gene	D gene
CASSEEGGQPQHF	TRBJ1-5	TRBV2	NA
CSVDASGVGDGYTF	TRBJ1-2	TRBV29-1	NA
CASSFLGQSYNEQFF	TRBJ2-1	TRBV5-6	NA
CASSGQGDTQYF	TRBJ2-3	TRBV7-9	NA
CASSPEPGQGVFF	TRBJ2-1	TRBV4-1	TRBD1
CAWTGTSGGTSTDTQYF	TRBJ2-3	TRBV30	TRBD2
CASSDRGIYSPLHF	TRBJ1-6	TRBV6-1	NA
CASSPLPTTGSSYNSPLHF	TRBJ1-6	TRBV18	NA
CASSFATSTGELFF	TRBJ2-2	TRBV6-6	NA
CASSLVGTGGAQYF	TRBJ2-3	TRBV7-9	TRBD1
CASSYSGGRFGYTF	TRBJ1-2	TRBV6-5	NA
CSVEDNESYEQYF	TRBJ2-7	TRBV29-1	NA
CASGLVSGTLVPEAFF	TRBJ1-1	TRBV12-5	NA
CASSHTGSDPYNSPLHF	TRBJ1-6	TRBV11-3	NA
CASSPKASGDGTQYF	TRBJ2-5	TRBV18	TRBD2
CARGEPLSCGYTF	TRBJ1-2	TRBV27	NA
CASSLRGANTEAFF	TRBJ1-1	TRBV27	NA
CASSQEGGGFYNEQFF	TRBJ2-1	TRBV4-2	NA
CASSLYPVANEAFF	TRBJ1-1	TRBV7-9	NA
CASSYAGRNSPLHF	TRBJ1-6	TRBV6-5	NA
CASSLEASWHGYTF	TRBJ1-2	TRBV5-1	NA
CASSQQGAEDTQYF	TRBJ2-3	TRBV7-3	TRBD1
CASSPGNQPQHF	TRBJ1-5	TRBV7-9	NA
CASSLDYSNQPQHF	TRBJ1-5	TRBV6-5	NA
CASSPLDRRDEQFF	TRBJ2-1	TRBV19	NA
CASSYLGADTGELFF	TRBJ2-2	TRBV6-5	NA
CASRLTGGRAGELFF	TRBJ2-2	TRBV6-5	TRBD1
CAGSGGAAGEQFF	TRBJ2-1	TRBV28	TRBD2
CASSHGTKSANEQFF	TRBJ2-1	TRBV19	NA
CASRGFTGMVNTQYF	TRBJ2-3	TRBV6-1	NA
CASSIRQGGYTF	TRBJ1-2	TRBV19	TRBD1
CASSFSGGVRNEQFF	TRBJ2-1	TRBV5-4	TRBD2
CASSPSGPGQPQHF	TRBJ1-5	TRBV11-2	NA
CASSTLETQYF	TRBJ2-5	TRBV2	NA
CASSFYLGSGTEAFF	TRBJ1-1	TRBV5-4	NA
CASSLGAGQGPYGYTF	TRBJ1-2	TRBV7-8	TRBD1
CASMWGKGPYEQYF	TRBJ2-7	TRBV6-1	NA
CASTFPGQGGSYTF	TRBJ1-2	TRBV6-6	TRBD1
CATLDRANEQFF	TRBJ2-1	TRBV6-5	TRBD1
CASSWADMNTEAFF	TRBJ1-1	TRBV19	NA
CASSQETREMQPQHF	TRBJ1-5	TRBV4-1	NA
CASSLPRGGPQGDGYTF	TRBJ1-2	TRBV7-9	NA
CASSQEGVGSTDTQYF	TRBJ2-3	TRBV4-1	NA
CASSSLGYEQYF	TRBJ2-7	TRBV5-1	NA
CASSLSGTGGSPLHF	TRBJ1-6	TRBV11-2	TRBD1
CASSALTGEGQAFF	TRBJ1-1	TRBV5-1	TRBD1
CASSPHAGGETQYF	TRBJ2-5	TRBV9	NA
CASSGLTGRIDSPLHF	TRBJ1-6	TRBV6-1	TRBD1
CASSSQGADPNVLTF	TRBJ2-6	TRBV18	TRBD1
CASSFRPTEQRFHEQYF	TRBJ2-7	TRBV27	NA
CASSLDRARQRDQETQYF	TRBJ2-5	TRBV11-3	NA
CASSKGISYTQETQYF	TRBJ2-5	TRBV4-1	NA
CASSLSGTVYEQYF	TRBJ2-7	TRBV5-1	NA
CASSLFASGVEQYF	TRBJ2-7	TRBV4-2	TRBD2
CASSQDEGRATNEKLFF	TRBJ1-4	TRBV4-1	NA
CASSIGGTEAFF	TRBJ1-1	TRBV2	NA
CSAGTSDTQYF	TRBJ2-3	TRBV20-1	NA
CATSRDLAGGLHEQFF	TRBJ2-1	TRBV15	TRBD2